This TCR beta chain appears in the sequencing data of a study of regulatory T cells in long-lasting Graves disease. Germline CDR1 is SNHLY and CDR2 is FYNNEI. There are 13 residues in the CDR3. Trimming removed 5 bases at V and 1 base at J, with 8 bases between. Time point denoted: persistent/refractory GD, antithyroid drugs over 5 years with positive TRAb. From RNA extracted from PBMCs, the TCR library was made. This clonotype was seen at least ten times. According to the study, TCR beta libraries were built with iRepertoire HTBI primers and CDR3-region Arm-PCR. MiXCR was run by TCRdb on the multiplex PCR reads, yielding one entry per CDR3 protein. The sample has 350,000 to 500,000 distinct CDR3 sequences, 21% seen once; the top ten hold over 11%.

This sequence originates from a female donor with Graves disease. The specimen was peripheral blood mononuclear cells (PBMCs), collected when the disease was refractory, from a patient treated with antithyroid drugs. V usage is TRBV2 and J usage is TRBJ1-1; unclear D gene. The CDR3 DNA reads TGTGCCAGCAGTTCCAGACAGAACACTGAAGCTTTCTTT. Residues: CASSSRQNTEAFF.